The sequence of this T cell receptor beta chain was determined in a study of blood T cell repertoires in COVID-19 (dated by TCRdb to the early 2020s). Broadly, across the study: Collaborator samples came from the United States, Italy and Spain and covered acute and convalescent phases of COVID-19. The material from the prospective study consisted of cDNA or gDNA derived from T cells, B-cell-depleted T cells, or PBMCs. The dataset comprised deeply sampled blood TCRbeta repertoires from subjects exposed to, actively infected with, or recovered from COVID-19. The repertoires were released in a freely available public database intended as a resource for research on the immune response to SARS-CoV-2. The samples were drawn from two sources: the first 160 participants of the ongoing ImmuneRACE study, and 1,200 or so subjects contributed by 6 global collaborators. The sample metadata nearly always contained a de-identified subject ID, COVID-19 status, age in years and sex. Where available, HLA class I and class II types were taken from metadata supplied by the sample provider and were not determined by assay-based typing.

TCRbeta CDR3 regions were amplified from genomic DNA by means of the immunoSEQ Assay, a bias-controlled multiplex PCR. For the original study's pipeline: Nucleated cell counts per sample were estimated from amplification of reference gene primers within the assay. Sequence reads were collapsed and filtered to measure the absolute abundance of every unique TCRbeta CDR3 rearrangement. For each sample, productive Simpson clonality was calculated as the square root of Simpson's diversity index over productive rearrangements. TCRdb holds this immuneACCESS table with in-frame rearrangements only. Some clones are missing; in checked studies, unresolved V genes explain under half, and the rest has no known cause. V, J and clone size reflect that table, while D and trimming were determined from the DNA. Recorded for this sample are hundreds of thousands of clones; 85% of them occurred a single time. In total, the top ten clones hold 4.5% to 6% of the sample.

Remarks on this clone: The specificity of this receptor is unknown. Base-call qualities are not available, and no considerably larger clone is one nucleotide away.

Including the terminal cysteine and phenylalanine, the CDR3 comprises 15 residues. Left in the record is the CDR3 DNA by itself, 45 bases read in frame from the first base. The germline V gene gives CDR1 as MRHNA and CDR2 as SNTAGT. Trimmed from V: 4 bases; trimmed from J: 0 bases; junction bases lacking a gene match: 6. One collaborating source in Seattle enrolled patients while the patients were actively infected and followed the patients over time throughout the course of disease. Collaborating institutions collected whole blood in K2EDTA tubes following their own protocols. For TCRbeta analysis, collaborators shipped samples as frozen whole blood, isolated PBMCs, or DNA extracted from either of those sample types. Results and caveats for the whole study, not just this receptor: The quantity of clinical and demographic metadata differed by source and by participant and was supplied without curation.

The TCR comes from a man in his fifties with COVID-19, enrolled during active disease. The sequencing input was peripheral blood. The rearranged segments are TRBV6-4 and TRBJ2-7, with 7 junctional bases fitting TRBD1. The CDR3 has the sequence CASSVWTGSSYEQYF. In nucleotide form, the sequence is TGTGCCAGCAGTGTCTGGACAGGCAGCTCCTACGAGCAGTACTTC.